This TCR beta chain was observed in a study of blood T cell repertoires in COVID-19. Across the whole study: Sample material is recorded as cDNA or gDNA derived from T cells, B-cell-depleted T cells, or PBMCs.

Trimming cost V 6 bases and J 3 bases; bases outside gene matches: 10. CDR1 MDHEN and CDR2 SYDVKM come from the germline V gene. The CDR3 extends over 15 amino acids. TCRdb's copy holds only in-frame clones and misses some; the assay was immunoSEQ multiplex PCR. The table lists 45,000 to 65,000 clones, roughly 88% of them singletons. This clonotype was sampled from a man under 40 with COVID-19, enrolled during active disease. The chain recombines TRBV28 with TRBJ2-7; TRBD1 matches 8 bases. Sequencing input: peripheral blood. CDR3 in amino acids: CASSPTGTGLYEQYF. The DNA for the CDR3 is TGTGCCAGCAGCCCTACCGGGACAGGACTCTACGAGCAGTACTTC.